Below, 24 T cell receptor beta chains from the same sample are listed, as sequenced in a study of CD8+ T cells in alopecia areata. Specified treatment: oral pan-JAK inhibitor, 5-10 mg twice daily. The sequencing template was cDNA reverse transcribed from extracted RNA. This table comes from immunoSEQ multiplex PCR, and its TCRdb copy is limited to in-frame clones, with some not included. Among about 200,000 clones listed, 58% were seen once. The sequencing here drew on CD4+ T cells sorted from blood, taken at week 24, from a patient treated with tofacitinib. The source of these receptors is a human donor with alopecia areata.

This rearrangement joins TRBV2 to TRBJ2-3; possible D gene TRBD2, 7 bases. The CDR3 has 14 amino acids. Germline V lookup: CDR1 SNHLY, CDR2 FYNNEI. The V end lost 5 bases, the J end lost 3 bases, and 12 bases lay between the germline ends. CDR3 protein: CASSNREGTDTQYF. The CDR3, as DNA: TGTGCCAGCAGTAACAGGGAGGGGACAGATACGCAGTATTTT.

The V and J genes are TRBV6-5 and TRBJ1-2; D remains unclear. V lost 4 bases to trimming and J lost 6 bases, with 15 bases between them. Looked up from germline, CDR1 is MNHEY and CDR2 is SVGAGI. The CDR3 consists of 14 residues. The CDR3, as DNA: TGTGCCAGCAGTTCAGGTATCTTAGGCGATGGCTACACCTTC. Its translation: CASSSGILGDGYTF.

The chain recombines TRBV29-1 with TRBJ1-4; TRBD1 might be the D (5 bases). CDR1 and CDR2 from the germline V gene are SQVTM and ANQGSEA. V lost 7 bases and J 5 bases, leaving 14 bases between the germline ends. The CDR3 covers 13 residues. CDR3 sequence: CSGTEGSNEKLFF. The CDR3 DNA sequence: TGCAGCGGGACCGAGGGGTCAAATGAAAAACTGTTTTTT.

The chain recombines TRBV5-1 with TRBJ2-7, with TRBD2 matching over 11 bases. Per the germline V gene, CDR1 is SGHRS and CDR2 is YFSETQ. This CDR3 has 19 residues. V shed 0 bases and J 2 bases; nucleotides not matched to a gene: 13. The CDR3 loop reads CASSLDWGLAATPPYEQYF. The CDR3, as DNA: TGCGCCAGCAGCTTGGATTGGGGACTAGCGGCCACTCCTCCCTACGAGCAGTACTTC.

The chain recombines TRBV20-1 with TRBJ1-2; maybe TRBD1 (5 bases). CDR1 and CDR2 (germline): DFQATT, SNEGSKA (reference sequence). V was cut by 3 bases and J by 13 bases, with 9 bases left in between. The CDR3 runs 9 residues. CDR3 DNA sequence: TGCAGTGCTAGTTTGGGGGGCACCTTC. Its translation is CSASLGGTF.

This chain uses TRBV4-3 with TRBJ2-1, with 9 nucleotides matching TRBD1. The CDR3 totals 16 residues. Germline V gene data show CDR1 as LGHNA and CDR2 as YSLEER. With V trimmed by 1 base and J by 6 bases, 7 bases remained unmatched. The chain's CDR3 is CASSQGDRVIVNEQFF. The CDR3, as DNA: TGCGCCAGCAGCCAAGGGGACAGGGTCATCGTCAATGAGCAGTTCTTC.

V is TRBV5-1 and J is TRBJ2-1; TRBD2 matches at 12 bases. The germline CDR1 and CDR2 sequences are SGHRS and YFSETQ. V shed 4 bases and J 9 bases; nucleotides not matched to a gene: 8. This CDR3 has 15 amino acids. The CDR3: CASSIRLAGDSEQFF. The CDR3 DNA is TGCGCCAGCAGCATAAGACTAGCGGGAGATAGTGAGCAGTTCTTC.

The table lists this clone with a few counts. The gene calls are TRBV28 and TRBJ2-7; possible D gene TRBD1, 5 bases. Germline assignment: CDR1 MDHEN and CDR2 SYDVKM. This CDR3 has 14 amino acids. Trimming stripped 7 bases from V and 4 bases from J, with 17 bases between. The CDR3 loop reads CASTKSRAPYEQYF. In DNA form, the CDR3 reads TGTGCCAGCACCAAGAGCAGGGCTCCATACGAGCAGTACTTC.

The V call is TRBV5-1, the J call TRBJ1-2; a weak D match, TRBD1 (5 bases). Germline V gene sequence: CDR1 SGHRS, CDR2 YFSETQ. The length of the CDR3 is 14 residues. Trimming stripped 4 bases from V and 1 base from J, with 11 bases between. CDR3 bases: TGCGCCAGCAGCGAGGGGACTCTTAACTATGGCTACACCTTC. Its translation: CASSEGTLNYGYTF.

V and J are TRBV18 and TRBJ2-6; D remains ambiguous. The CDR3 spans 14 residues. The germline V and J ends were trimmed by 7 bases and 0 bases, with 7 bases remaining between them. Per germline, CDR1 KGHSH and CDR2 LQKENI. The CDR3 bases are TGTGCCAGCTTGGATAACTCTGGGGCCAACGTCCTGACTTTC. Translated: CASLDNSGANVLTF.

This clone has a single count. The rearrangement links TRBV27 to TRBJ2-3; 13 nucleotides align to TRBD2. CDR3 length equals 18 residues. With 3 bases clipped from V and 2 bases from J, the junction kept 8 bases outside the gene matches. Germline V CDR1 and CDR2: MNHEY, SMNVEV (reference sequence). CDR3 in amino acids: CASSLILTSGRITDTQYF. For the CDR3, the DNA is TGTGCCAGCAGTTTGATCCTGACTAGCGGGAGGATCACAGATACGCAGTATTTT.

This clone was seen a few times. The chain carries TRBV29-1 and TRBJ2-5; D gene uncertain. V was pared by 2 bases and J by 5 bases, with 6 bases between. The CDR3 consists of 11 residues. Germline V lookup: CDR1 SQVTM, CDR2 ANQGSEA. Written as DNA, the CDR3 is TGCAGCGTTGAACGGTTGGAGACCCAGTACTTC. It encodes CSVERLETQYF. Looking up the rest from reference TRBV29-1 and TRBJ2-5 gives the full variable domain: SAVISQKPSRDICQRGTSLTIQCQVDSQVTMMFWYRQQPGQSLTLIATANQGSEATYESGFVIDKFPISRPNLTFSTLTVSNMSPEDSSIYLCSVERLETQYFGPGTRLLVL.

Comment on this clone: The sample carries other DNA sequences with the same CDR3. The chain joins TRBV5-1 to TRBJ1-1; no reliable D call. This CDR3 is 15 amino acids long. Germline values: CDR1 SGHRS, CDR2 YFSETQ. The V gene lost 0 bases and the J gene lost 1 base, with 10 bases spanning the gap. This CDR3 reads CASSLGRGSNTEAFF. CDR3 nucleotide sequence: TGCGCCAGCAGCTTGGGTCGGGGTTCGAACACTGAAGCTTTCTTT.

V and J are TRBV5-1 and TRBJ1-4; tentatively, D is TRBD1 (5 bases). Germline CDR1 is SGHRS and CDR2 is YFSETQ. There are 14 residues in the CDR3. V dropped 5 bases and J dropped 7 bases, with 15 bases sitting between them. The CDR3 is CASSPGTASEKLFF. The CDR3 DNA is TGCGCCAGCAGTCCCGGGACCGCAAGTGAAAAACTGTTTTTT.

In this sample, this clone turned up a few times. The chain links TRBV4-1 to TRBJ1-6, with D tentatively TRBD1 (5 bases). Germline lookup yields CDR1 MGHRA and CDR2 YSYEKL. V was clipped by 0 bases and J by 2 bases, with 8 bases between them. The CDR3 spans 16 residues. The CDR3 DNA reads TGCGCCAGCAGCCAAGATACGGGGGCCTATAATTCACCCCTCCACTTT. Translation: CASSQDTGAYNSPLHF.

The chain has TRBV23-1 and TRBJ2-1, with D perhaps TRBD1 (6 bases). TRBV23-1 is flagged as an ORF with uncertain function. V was shortened by 5 bases and J by 10 bases, with 18 bases between the two germline ends. This CDR3 has 14 amino acids. The CDR3 nucleotides read TGCGCCAGCAGTATCCGAATCAGGGGACGGGAGCAGTTCTTC. Translating gives CASSIRIRGREQFF.

This chain joins TRBV7-2 and TRBJ1-3; D call uncertain. V was clipped by 2 bases and J by 4 bases, with 15 bases between them. The CDR3 has 16 amino acids. Germline V gene sequence: CDR1 SGHTA, CDR2 FQGNSA. The CDR3 sequence is CASSLKFDWLGNTIYF. The CDR3 bases are TGTGCCAGCAGCTTAAAGTTCGACTGGCTGGGAAACACCATATATTTT.

Concerning this clone: At one of its ends the junction is not consistent with the germline gene, which may arise from a read error. The chain combines TRBV29-1 with TRBJ1-2; a weak D match, TRBD1 (6 bases). CDR3 length equals 13 residues. The germline CDR1 and CDR2 sequences are SQVTM and ANQGSEA. The chain's CDR3 is CNVMAQGIGGYTF. In DNA, the CDR3 is TGCAACGTTATGGCACAGGGTATCGGGGGCTACACCTTC.

The CDR3 sequence: CASSQDVGEKLFF. CDR3 DNA: TGCGCCAGCAGCCAAGATGTCGGTGAAAAACTGTTTTTT. V is TRBV4-3 and J is TRBJ1-4; D not certain. This CDR3 comprises 13 residues. V was shortened by 0 bases and J by 7 bases, with 6 bases between the two germline ends. The V gene's germline CDR1 is LGHNA and CDR2 YSLEER.

The rearrangement uses TRBV28 and TRBJ1-2; the D is unclear. CDR1 and CDR2 from the germline V gene are MDHEN and SYDVKM. V was cut by 10 bases and J by 0 bases, with 3 bases left in between. The CDR3 runs 10 residues. The CDR3 loop is CATSNYGYTF. The CDR3 bases are TGTGCCACTTCTAACTATGGCTACACCTTC.

With regard to this clone: Other nucleotide sequences from this sample produce the same CDR3. V and J are TRBV9 and TRBJ1-2, with D tentatively TRBD1 (5 bases). With 0 bases removed from V and 6 bases from J, the gap between germline ends came to 6 bases. The germline gives CDR1 SGDLS, CDR2 YYNGEE. The CDR3 length is 12 residues. CDR3: CASSVAGDGYTF. DNA of the CDR3: TGTGCCAGCAGCGTAGCGGGGGATGGCTACACCTTC.

J is TRBJ1-1 and V is TRBV5-1, with TRBD1 as a possible D gene (5 bases). The CDR3 consists of 12 residues. The V gene lost 1 base and the J gene lost 5 bases, with 6 bases spanning the gap. Germline loops: CDR1 SGHRS, CDR2 YFSETQ. The CDR3 sequence is CASSLRGTEAFF. CDR3 nucleotide sequence: TGCGCCAGCAGCTTGCGGGGGACTGAAGCTTTCTTT.

The rearrangement links TRBV4-1 to TRBJ2-5, with D perhaps TRBD2 (6 bases). CDR1 and CDR2 from the germline V gene are MGHRA and YSYEKL. Trimming removed 4 bases from V and 2 bases from J, with 11 bases in between. This CDR3 is 14 amino acids long. The CDR3 here is CASSRRTIQETQYF. The CDR3 region has the DNA TGCGCCAGCAGCCGAAGGACTATACAAGAGACCCAGTACTTC.

V and J are TRBV9 and TRBJ1-3; D is undetermined. This CDR3 comprises 16 residues. From germline, CDR1 is SGDLS and CDR2 YYNGEE. V was pared by 2 bases and J by 2 bases, with 14 bases between. This CDR3 reads CASSVGPQRAGNTIYF. CDR3 in DNA: TGTGCCAGCAGCGTCGGGCCACAGAGAGCTGGAAACACCATATATTTT.